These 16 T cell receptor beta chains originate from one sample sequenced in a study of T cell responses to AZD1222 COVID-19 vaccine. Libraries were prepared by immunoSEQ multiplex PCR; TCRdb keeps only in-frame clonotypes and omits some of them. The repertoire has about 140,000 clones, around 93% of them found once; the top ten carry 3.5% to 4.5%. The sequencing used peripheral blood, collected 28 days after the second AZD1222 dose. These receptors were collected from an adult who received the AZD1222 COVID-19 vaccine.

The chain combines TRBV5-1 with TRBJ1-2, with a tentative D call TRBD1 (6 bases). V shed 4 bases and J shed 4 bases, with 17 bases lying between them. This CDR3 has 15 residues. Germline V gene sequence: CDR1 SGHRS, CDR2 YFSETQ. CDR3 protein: CASSLDPGQFYGYTF. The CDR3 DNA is TGCGCCAGCAGCCTCGACCCCGGACAGTTCTATGGCTACACCTTC.

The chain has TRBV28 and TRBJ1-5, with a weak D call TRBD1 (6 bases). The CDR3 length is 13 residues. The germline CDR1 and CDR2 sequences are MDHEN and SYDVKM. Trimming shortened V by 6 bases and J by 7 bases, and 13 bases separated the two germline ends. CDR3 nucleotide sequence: TGTGCCAGCAGCTGGGGGGGCGTACAGCCCCAGCATTTT. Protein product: CASSWGGVQPQHF.

CDR3 in DNA: TGTGCCAGCACCTGGGACGCCGGCGGTGAAAAACTGTTTTTT. Translated, it gives CASTWDAGGEKLFF. This chain joins TRBV6-1 and TRBJ1-4; possibly TRBD1 for D (5 bases). V dropped 7 bases and J dropped 7 bases, with 16 bases sitting between them. Germline values: CDR1 MNHNS, CDR2 SASEGT. The CDR3 covers 14 residues.

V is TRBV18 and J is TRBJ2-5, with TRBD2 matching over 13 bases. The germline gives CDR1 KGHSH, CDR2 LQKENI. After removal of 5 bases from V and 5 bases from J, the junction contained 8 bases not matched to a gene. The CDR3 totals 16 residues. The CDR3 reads CASSAGLAGVSETQYF. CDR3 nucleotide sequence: TGTGCCAGCTCAGCTGGACTAGCGGGAGTTTCGGAGACCCAGTACTTC.

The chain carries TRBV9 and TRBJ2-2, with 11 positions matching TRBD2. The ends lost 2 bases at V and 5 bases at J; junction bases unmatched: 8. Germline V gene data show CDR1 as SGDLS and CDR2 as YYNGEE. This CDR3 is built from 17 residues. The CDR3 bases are TGTGCCAGCAGCGTTAGTAGCGGGAGGGCCGGGACCGGGGAGCTGTTTTTT. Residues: CASSVSSGRAGTGELFF. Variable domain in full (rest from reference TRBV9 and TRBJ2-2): DSGVTQTPKHLITATGQRVTLRCSPRSGDLSVYWYQQSLDQGLQFLIQYYNGEERAKGNILERFSAQQFPDLHSELNLSSLELGDSALYFCASSVSSGRAGTGELFFGEGSRLTVL.

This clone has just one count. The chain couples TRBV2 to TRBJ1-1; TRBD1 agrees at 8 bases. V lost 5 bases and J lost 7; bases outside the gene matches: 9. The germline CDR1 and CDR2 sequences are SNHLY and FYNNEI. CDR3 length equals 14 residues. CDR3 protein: CASSKTGDLSEAFF. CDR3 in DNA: TGTGCCAGCAGTAAGACAGGGGATCTGAGTGAAGCTTTCTTT.

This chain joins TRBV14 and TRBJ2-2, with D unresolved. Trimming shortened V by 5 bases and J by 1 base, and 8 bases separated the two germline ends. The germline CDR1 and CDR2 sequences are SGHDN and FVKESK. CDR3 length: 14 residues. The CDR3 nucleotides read TGTGCCAGCAGCGCCGACTTGAACACCGGGGAGCTGTTTTTT. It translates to CASSADLNTGELFF.

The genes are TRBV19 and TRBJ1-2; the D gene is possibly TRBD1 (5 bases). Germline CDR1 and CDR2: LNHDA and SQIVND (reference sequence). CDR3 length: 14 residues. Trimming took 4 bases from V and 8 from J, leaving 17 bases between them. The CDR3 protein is CASSRDGGLGGYTF. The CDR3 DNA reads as TGTGCCAGTAGTAGGGACGGCGGTTTAGGAGGCTACACCTTC.

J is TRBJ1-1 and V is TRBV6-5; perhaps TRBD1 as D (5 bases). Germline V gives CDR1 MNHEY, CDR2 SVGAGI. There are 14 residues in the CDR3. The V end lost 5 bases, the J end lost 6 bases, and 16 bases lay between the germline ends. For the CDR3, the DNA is TGTGCCAGCAGTAAGAGGACAAACCGCCCTGAAGCTTTCTTT. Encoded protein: CASSKRTNRPEAFF.

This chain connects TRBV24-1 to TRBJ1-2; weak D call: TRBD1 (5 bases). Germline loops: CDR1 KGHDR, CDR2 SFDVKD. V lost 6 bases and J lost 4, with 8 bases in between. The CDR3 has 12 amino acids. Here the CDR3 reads CATSIGGYGYTF. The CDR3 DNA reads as TGTGCCACCAGTATCGGGGGCTATGGCTACACCTTC.

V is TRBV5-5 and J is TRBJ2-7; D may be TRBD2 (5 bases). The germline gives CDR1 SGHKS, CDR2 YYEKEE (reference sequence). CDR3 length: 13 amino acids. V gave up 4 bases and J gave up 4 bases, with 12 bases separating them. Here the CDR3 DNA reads TGTGCCAGCAGCCTGCTGACTAATTACGAGCAGTACTTC. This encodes CASSLLTNYEQYF.

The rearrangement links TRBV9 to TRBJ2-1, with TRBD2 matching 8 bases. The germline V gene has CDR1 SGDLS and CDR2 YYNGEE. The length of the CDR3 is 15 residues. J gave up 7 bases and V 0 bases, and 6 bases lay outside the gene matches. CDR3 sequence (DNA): TGTGCCAGCAGCGTAGCGGGAGGGCCCTGGAATGAGCAGTTCTTC. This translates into CASSVAGGPWNEQFF.

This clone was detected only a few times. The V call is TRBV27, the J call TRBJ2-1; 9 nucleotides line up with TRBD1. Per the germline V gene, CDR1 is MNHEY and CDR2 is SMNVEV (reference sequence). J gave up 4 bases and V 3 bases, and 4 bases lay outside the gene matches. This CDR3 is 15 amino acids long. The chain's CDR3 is CASSLTGGSYNEQFF. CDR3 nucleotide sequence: TGTGCCAGCAGTTTGACAGGGGGGTCGTACAATGAGCAGTTCTTC.

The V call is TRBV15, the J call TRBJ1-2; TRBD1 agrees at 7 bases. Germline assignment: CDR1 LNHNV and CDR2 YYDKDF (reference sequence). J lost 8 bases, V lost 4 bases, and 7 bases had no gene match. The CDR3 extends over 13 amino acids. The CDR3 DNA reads TGTGCCACCAGCACCGACAGGGTAGGAGGCTACACCTTC. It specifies CATSTDRVGGYTF.

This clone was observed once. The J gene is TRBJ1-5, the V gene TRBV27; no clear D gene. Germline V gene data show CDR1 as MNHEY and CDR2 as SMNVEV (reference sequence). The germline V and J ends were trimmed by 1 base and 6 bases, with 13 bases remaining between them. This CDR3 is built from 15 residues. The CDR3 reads CASSLWRGIGQPQHF. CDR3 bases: TGTGCCAGCAGTTTATGGAGAGGGATTGGTCAGCCCCAGCATTTT.

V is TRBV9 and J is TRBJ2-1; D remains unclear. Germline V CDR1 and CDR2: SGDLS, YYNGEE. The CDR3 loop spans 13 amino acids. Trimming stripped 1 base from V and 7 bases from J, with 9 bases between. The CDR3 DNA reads TGTGCCAGCAGCGTAAATGTTGAGAATGAGCAGTTCTTC. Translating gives CASSVNVENEQFF. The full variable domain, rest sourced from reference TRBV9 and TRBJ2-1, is DSGVTQTPKHLITATGQRVTLRCSPRSGDLSVYWYQQSLDQGLQFLIQYYNGEERAKGNILERFSAQQFPDLHSELNLSSLELGDSALYFCASSVNVENEQFFGPGTRLTVL.